This T cell receptor (beta chain) was captured by sequencing in a study of cytomegalovirus exposure and HLA in healthy donors. To note about this clone: What it binds is not known.

Amplification used 60 Vbeta primers and 13 Jbeta primers. Clones were read by immunoSEQ multiplex PCR, and TCRdb kept only the in-frame ones, dropping some. Among fewer than 200,000 clones, 75% to 85% were seen once, and the ten largest hold about 0.7%. CDR1 and CDR2 from the germline V gene are LGHNA and YNFKEQ. Trimming removed 0 bases from V and 1 base from J; junction bases left unmatched: 7. This CDR3 spans 18 amino acids. Findings and limits, study-wide: Through in vitro validation, a few CMV-associated chains were shown to be specific for CMV antigens.

J is TRBJ2-3 and V is TRBV4-2; TRBD1 matches at 10 bases. Material for sequencing was PBMCs. The sequence was collected from a boy between 10 and 17 years old in good health and CMV-seronegative. In DNA form, the CDR3 reads TGTGCCAGCAGCCAAGATCCGACAGGGGGCGTTGGCACAGATACGCAGTATTTT. Encoded protein: CASSQDPTGGVGTDTQYF.